This T cell receptor (beta chain) appears in the sequencing data of a study of T cell responses to AZD1222 COVID-19 vaccine. The table came from immunoSEQ multiplex PCR; TCRdb's copy has only in-frame clones and leaves some out. Here the sample spans 120,000 or so clones, nearly 90% being singletons. With 0 bases removed from V and 8 bases from J, the gap between germline ends came to 11 bases. The CDR3 loop spans 13 amino acids. Germline CDR1 and CDR2: SGHRS and YFSETQ. This chain uses TRBV5-1 with TRBJ1-1; D is unresolved. The clonotype was recovered from an adult in good health. The source material was peripheral blood, sampled on day 0 of AZD1222 vaccination. Written as DNA, the CDR3 is TGCGCCAGCAGCTTGGAAAAAGGTAGGGAAGCTTTCTTT. It is translated as CASSLEKGREAFF.